The clone carrying this TCR beta chain was counted between two and nine times. Unique molecular identifiers tagged the TCRbeta library. A single record per CDR3 protein comes from TCRdb applying MiXCR to the PCR reads. The table lists approximately 590,000 distinct CDR3 sequences, about 10% of them singletons. This sample was taken from a study of T-cell reconstitution after alpha-beta-depleted transplantation in children. CDR3 length: 14 residues. With 5 bases removed from V and 6 bases from J, the gap between germline ends came to 13 bases. CDR1 is MDHEN, CDR2 SYDVKM, per germline. This sequence joins TRBV28 and TRBJ2-2; the D gene is possibly TRBD1 (6 bases). The clonotype was recovered from a human donor who donated a stem cell graft to a child with acute myeloid leukemia. The sequenced sample was PBMCs from the stem cell graft donor, obtained from the stem cell graft. The CDR3 DNA reads as TGTGCCAGCAGTCCACCGAACAGGGCCGGGGAGCTGTTTTTT. Translated, it gives CASSPPNRAGELFF.